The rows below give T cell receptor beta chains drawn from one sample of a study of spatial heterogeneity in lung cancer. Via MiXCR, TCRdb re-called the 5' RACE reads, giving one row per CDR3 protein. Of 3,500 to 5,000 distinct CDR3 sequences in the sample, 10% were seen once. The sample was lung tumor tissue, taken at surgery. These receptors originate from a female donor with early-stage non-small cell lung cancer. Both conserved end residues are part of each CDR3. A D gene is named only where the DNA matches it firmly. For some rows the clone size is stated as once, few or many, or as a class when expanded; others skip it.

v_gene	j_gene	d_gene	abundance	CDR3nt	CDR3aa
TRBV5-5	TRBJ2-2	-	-	TGTGCCAGCAGCTTGGGAAGGGGGACCGGGGAGCTGTTTTTT	CASSLGRGTGELFF
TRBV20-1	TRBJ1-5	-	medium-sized	TGCAGTGGCGGGCGGGGCAATCAGCCCCAGCATTTT	CSGGRGNQPQHF
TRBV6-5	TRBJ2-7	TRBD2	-	TGTGCCAGCAGCCAGACTAGCGGGGGGGCCAACCGCGAGCAGTACTTC	CASSQTSGGANREQYF
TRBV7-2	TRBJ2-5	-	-	TGTGCCAGCAGCTTAGCGACTAGTCCGGGCCAAGAGACCCAGTACTTC	CASSLATSPGQETQYF
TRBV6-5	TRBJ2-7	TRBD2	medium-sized	TGTGCCAGCAGTTACTCAAAGAGCGGGGTCTACGAGCAGTACTTC	CASSYSKSGVYEQYF
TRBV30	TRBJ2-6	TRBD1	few	TGTGCCTGGAGCGGACAGGGAAGCTCTGGGGCCAACGTCCTGACTTTC	CAWSGQGSSGANVLTF
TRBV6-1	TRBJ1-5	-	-	TGTGCCAGCAGTGAAGCACGGAATCAGCCCCAGCATTTT	CASSEARNQPQHF
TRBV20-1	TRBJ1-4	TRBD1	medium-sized	TGCAGTGCAAAACAGGGGGCCGGAGAAAAACTGTTTTTT	CSAKQGAGEKLFF
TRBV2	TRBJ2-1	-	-	TGTGCCAGCATACAAGGGAGTCTACTCTACAATGAGCAGTTCTTC	CASIQGSLLYNEQFF
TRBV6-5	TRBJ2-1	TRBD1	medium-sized	TGTGCCAGCAGTGGACAGGGGGCCAATGAGCAGTTCTTC	CASSGQGANEQFF
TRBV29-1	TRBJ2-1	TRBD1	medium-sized	TGCAGCGCAGGACAGGGGGCCCATGAGCAGTTCTTC	CSAGQGAHEQFF
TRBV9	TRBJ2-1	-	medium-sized	TGTGCCAGCAGCGTCGCGCGGGGTGAAATCCGGAGCTCCTACAATGAGCAGTTCTTC	CASSVARGEIRSSYNEQFF
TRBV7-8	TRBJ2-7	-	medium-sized	TGTGCCAGCAGCTTAGGAGTCACGGGGTACGAGCAGTACTTC	CASSLGVTGYEQYF
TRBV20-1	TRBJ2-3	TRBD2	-	TGCAGTGCTAGAGATCAAGGTGGGGCGGGGGACACAGATACGCAGTATTTT	CSARDQGGAGDTDTQYF
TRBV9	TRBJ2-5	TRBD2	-	TGTGCCAGCAGCGAACGGACTAGCGGGGATCAAGAGACCCAGTACTTC	CASSERTSGDQETQYF
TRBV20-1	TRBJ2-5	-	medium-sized	TGCAGTGCTAGTGGGACAACCCAAGAGACCCAGTACTTC	CSASGTTQETQYF
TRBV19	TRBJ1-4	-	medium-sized	TGTGCCAGTAGTATGGGCTTCGGCAGTGGAAAACTGTTTTTT	CASSMGFGSGKLFF
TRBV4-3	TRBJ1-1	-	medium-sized	TGCGCCAGCAGACCGGTTGCGGGTCACCAGTACGGCACTGAAGCTTTCTTT	CASRPVAGHQYGTEAFF
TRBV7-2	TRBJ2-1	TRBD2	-	TGTGCCAGCAGCTTAGTGAGAGCTAGCGGGTGGTCCAACGCGCAGTTCTTC	CASSLVRASGWSNAQFF
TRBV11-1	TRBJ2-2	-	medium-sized	TGTGCCAGCAGCTTAGCCGGTTTCGGGCGCACCGGGGAGCTGTTTTTT	CASSLAGFGRTGELFF
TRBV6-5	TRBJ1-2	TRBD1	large	TGTGCCAGCATAGGACAGGGGGACAACTATGGCTACACCTTC	CASIGQGDNYGYTF
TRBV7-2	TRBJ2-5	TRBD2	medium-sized	TGTGCCAGCAGCTTACGGGGGGGCGGAAGGGAGACCCAGTACTTC	CASSLRGGGRETQYF
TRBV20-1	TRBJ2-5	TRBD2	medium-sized	TGCAGTGCTCCTGTCGGACTGAGCGGGGGGGCTCCAGAGACCCAGTACTTC	CSAPVGLSGGAPETQYF
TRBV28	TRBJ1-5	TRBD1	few	TGTGCCAGCAGTATGACAGGGGATCAGCCCCAGCATTTT	CASSMTGDQPQHF
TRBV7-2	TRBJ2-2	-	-	TGTGCCAGCAGCTTAAAGCAGGGGACCGGGGAGCTGTTTTTT	CASSLKQGTGELFF
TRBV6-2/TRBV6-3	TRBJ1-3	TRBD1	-	TGTGCCAGCAGTTACTCTCCGACAGGGCACCGATCTGGGAACACCATATATTTT	CASSYSPTGHRSGNTIYF
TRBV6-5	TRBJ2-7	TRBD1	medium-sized	TGTGCCAGCAGTAGGACAGGGTACGAGCAGTACTTC	CASSRTGYEQYF
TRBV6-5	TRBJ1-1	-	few	TGTGCCAGCAGTATTCACCAGAACACTGAAGCTTTCTTT	CASSIHQNTEAFF
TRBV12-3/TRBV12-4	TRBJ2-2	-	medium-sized	TGTGCCAGCAGTTCGGAGGTGAACACCGGGGAGCTGTTTTTT	CASSSEVNTGELFF
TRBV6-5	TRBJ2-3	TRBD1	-	TGTGCCAGCAGTCCCGGGACAGGTAGCACAGATACGCAGTATTTT	CASSPGTGSTDTQYF
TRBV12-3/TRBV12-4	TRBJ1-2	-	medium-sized	TGTGCCAGCAGTTTAGCTTTGACAGAGGCCCACTATGGCTACACCTTC	CASSLALTEAHYGYTF
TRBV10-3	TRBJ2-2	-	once	TGTGCCATCAGTGACCTCTTAGGCGGGGAGCTGTTTTTT	CAISDLLGGELFF
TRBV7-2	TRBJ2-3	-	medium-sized	TGTGCCAGCAGCTTATCGGCCCACAGAGCCTCTCAGCGCACAGATACGCAGTATTTT	CASSLSAHRASQRTDTQYF
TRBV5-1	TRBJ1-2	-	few	TGCGCCAGCAGCTTGGAAGTTGTGAGGGGAGATGGCTACACCTTC	CASSLEVVRGDGYTF
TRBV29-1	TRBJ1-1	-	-	TGCAGCGGTGGACATAACACTGAAGCTTTCTTT	CSGGHNTEAFF
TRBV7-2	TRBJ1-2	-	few	TGTGCCAGCAGCCCCAGTACTAACTATGGCTACACCTTC	CASSPSTNYGYTF
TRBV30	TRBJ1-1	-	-	TGTGCCTGGATCAGGGGCTCGAACACTGAAGCTTTCTTT	CAWIRGSNTEAFF
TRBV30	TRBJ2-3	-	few	TGTGCCTGGAGTGTCGTGGGGGGAACAGATACGCAGTATTTT	CAWSVVGGTDTQYF
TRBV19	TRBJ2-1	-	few	TGTGCCAGTAGTATAGTTTTCGGGTACAATGAGCAGTTCTTC	CASSIVFGYNEQFF
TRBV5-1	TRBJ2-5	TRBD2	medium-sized	TGCGCCAGCAGCCCGGGACTACAAGAGACCCAGTACTTC	CASSPGLQETQYF
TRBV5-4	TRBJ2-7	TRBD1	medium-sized	TGTGCCAGCAGCTCAGGACAGGCCCCCTCCTACGAGCAGTACTTC	CASSSGQAPSYEQYF
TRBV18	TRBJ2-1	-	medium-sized	TGTGCCAGCTCCAACCCAGGTGGCGGGGTCAAGGAGCAGTTCTTC	CASSNPGGGVKEQFF
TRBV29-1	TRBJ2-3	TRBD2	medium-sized	TGCAGCGCGGGACTAGGCCAAACAGATACGCAGTATTTT	CSAGLGQTDTQYF
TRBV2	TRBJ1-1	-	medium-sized	TGTGCCAGCAGTGCTTTTGGCGGGAACACTGAAGCTTTCTTT	CASSAFGGNTEAFF
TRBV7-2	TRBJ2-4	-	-	TGTGCCAGCAGCCGACGAGGGAAGGGAGAGATAGAAAAAAAAATTCAGTACTTC	CASSRRGKGEIEKKIQYF
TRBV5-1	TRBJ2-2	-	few	TGCGCCAGCAGCTTGGTCCTCACGAACACCGGGGAGCTGTTTTTT	CASSLVLTNTGELFF
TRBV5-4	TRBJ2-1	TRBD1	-	TGTGCCAGCAGCTTGGGACAGGGGATTCTCGGGAGCTCCTACAATGAGCAGTTCTTC	CASSLGQGILGSSYNEQFF
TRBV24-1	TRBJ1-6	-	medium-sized	TGTGCCACCAGTGGCAGGTCGTATAATAATTCACCCCTCCACTTT	CATSGRSYNNSPLHF
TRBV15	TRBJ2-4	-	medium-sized	TGTGCCACCAGCAGAGATCGATCCAGAGGAAACATTCAGTACTTC	CATSRDRSRGNIQYF
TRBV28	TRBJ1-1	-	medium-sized	TGTGCCAGCAGTAATCAGTGGAACACTGAAGCTTTCTTT	CASSNQWNTEAFF
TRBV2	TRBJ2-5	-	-	TGTGCCAGCAGCCCTACGGTCCGACTAGGGTGGGGGACCCAGTACTTC	CASSPTVRLGWGTQYF
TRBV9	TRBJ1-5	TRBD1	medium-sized	TGTGCCAGCAGCGTAGAGGGACAGTTCAATCAGCCCCAGCATTTT	CASSVEGQFNQPQHF
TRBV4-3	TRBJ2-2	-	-	TGCGCCAGCAGCCAAGATCATACCAATCCCACGAACACCGGGGAGCTGTTTTTT	CASSQDHTNPTNTGELFF
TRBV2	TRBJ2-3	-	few	TGTGCCGGAGAGGACAGAGCTAGCACAGATACGCAGTATTTT	CAGEDRASTDTQYF